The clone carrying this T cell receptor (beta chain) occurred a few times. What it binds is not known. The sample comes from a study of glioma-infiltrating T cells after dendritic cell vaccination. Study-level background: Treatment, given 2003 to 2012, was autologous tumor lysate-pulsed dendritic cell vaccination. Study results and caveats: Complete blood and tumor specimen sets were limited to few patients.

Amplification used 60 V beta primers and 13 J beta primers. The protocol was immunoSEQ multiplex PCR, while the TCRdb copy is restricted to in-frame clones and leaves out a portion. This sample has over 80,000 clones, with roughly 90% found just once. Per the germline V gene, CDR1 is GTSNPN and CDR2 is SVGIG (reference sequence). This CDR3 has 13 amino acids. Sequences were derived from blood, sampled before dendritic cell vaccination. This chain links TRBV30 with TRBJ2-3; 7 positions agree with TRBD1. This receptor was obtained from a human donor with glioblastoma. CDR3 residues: CASLGGRTDTQYF. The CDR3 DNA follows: TGTGCTTCCCTAGGGGGCCGGACAGATACGCAGTATTTT.